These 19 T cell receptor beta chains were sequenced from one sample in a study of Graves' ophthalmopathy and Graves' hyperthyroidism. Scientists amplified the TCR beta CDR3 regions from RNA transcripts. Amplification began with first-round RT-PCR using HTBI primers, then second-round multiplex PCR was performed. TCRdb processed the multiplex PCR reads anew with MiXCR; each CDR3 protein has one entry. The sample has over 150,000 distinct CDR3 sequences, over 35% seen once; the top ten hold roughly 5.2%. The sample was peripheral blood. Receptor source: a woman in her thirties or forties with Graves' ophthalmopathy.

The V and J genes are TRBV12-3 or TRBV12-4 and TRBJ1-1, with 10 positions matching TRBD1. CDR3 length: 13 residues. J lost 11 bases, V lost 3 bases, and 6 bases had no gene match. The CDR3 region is CASSFGDRGLAFF. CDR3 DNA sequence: TGTGCCAGCAGTTTTGGGGACAGGGGATTGGCTTTCTTT.

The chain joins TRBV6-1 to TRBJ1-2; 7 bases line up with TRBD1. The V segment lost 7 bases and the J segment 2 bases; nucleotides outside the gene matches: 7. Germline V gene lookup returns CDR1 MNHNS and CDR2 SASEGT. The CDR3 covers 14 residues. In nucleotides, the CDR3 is TGTGCCAGCACCCGAGACAGGGTGAACTATGGCTACACCTTC. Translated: CASTRDRVNYGYTF.

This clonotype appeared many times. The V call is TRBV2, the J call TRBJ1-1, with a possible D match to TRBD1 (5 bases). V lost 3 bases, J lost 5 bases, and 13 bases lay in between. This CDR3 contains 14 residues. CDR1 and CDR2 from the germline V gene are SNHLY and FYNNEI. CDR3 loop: CASSDGGVGTEAFF. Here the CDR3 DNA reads TGTGCCAGCAGTGATGGGGGGGTAGGAACTGAAGCTTTCTTT.

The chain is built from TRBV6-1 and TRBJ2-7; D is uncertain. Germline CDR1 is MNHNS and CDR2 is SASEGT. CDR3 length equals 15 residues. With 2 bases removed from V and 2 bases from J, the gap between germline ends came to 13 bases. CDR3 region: CASSEWISYTYEQYF. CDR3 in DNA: TGTGCCAGCAGTGAATGGATTAGCTACACCTACGAGCAGTACTTC.

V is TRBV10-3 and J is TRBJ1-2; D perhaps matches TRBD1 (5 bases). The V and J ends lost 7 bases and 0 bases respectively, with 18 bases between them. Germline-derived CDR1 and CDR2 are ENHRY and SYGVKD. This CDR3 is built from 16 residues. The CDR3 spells CAITPGPPGSNYGYTF. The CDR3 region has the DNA TGTGCCATCACCCCAGGGCCGCCGGGGTCTAACTATGGCTACACCTTC.

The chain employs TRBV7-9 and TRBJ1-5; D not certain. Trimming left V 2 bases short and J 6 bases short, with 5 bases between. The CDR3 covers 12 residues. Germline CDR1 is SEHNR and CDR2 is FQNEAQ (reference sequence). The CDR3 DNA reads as TGTGCCAGCAGCTTAAGTGTTCAGCCCCAGCATTTT. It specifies CASSLSVQPQHF.

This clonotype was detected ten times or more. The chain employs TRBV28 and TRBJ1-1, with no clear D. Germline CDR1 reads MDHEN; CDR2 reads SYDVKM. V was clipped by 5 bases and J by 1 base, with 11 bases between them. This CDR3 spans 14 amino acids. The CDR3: CASSRAGENTEAFF. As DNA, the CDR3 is TGTGCCAGCAGTCGCGCCGGGGAGAACACTGAAGCTTTCTTT. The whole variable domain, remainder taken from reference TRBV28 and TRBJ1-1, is DVKVTQSSRYLVKRTGEKVFLECVQDMDHENMFWYRQDPGLGLRLIYFSYDVKMKEKGDIPEGYSVSREKKERFSLILESASTNQTSMYLCASSRAGENTEAFFGQGTRLTVV.

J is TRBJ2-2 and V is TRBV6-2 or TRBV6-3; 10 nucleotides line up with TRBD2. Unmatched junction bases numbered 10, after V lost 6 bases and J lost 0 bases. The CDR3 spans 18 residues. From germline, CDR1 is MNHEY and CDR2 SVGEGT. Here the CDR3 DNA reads TGTGCCAGCAGCCCCCTAAGCGGGAGGGTTGCGAACACCGGGGAGCTGTTTTTT. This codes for CASSPLSGRVANTGELFF.

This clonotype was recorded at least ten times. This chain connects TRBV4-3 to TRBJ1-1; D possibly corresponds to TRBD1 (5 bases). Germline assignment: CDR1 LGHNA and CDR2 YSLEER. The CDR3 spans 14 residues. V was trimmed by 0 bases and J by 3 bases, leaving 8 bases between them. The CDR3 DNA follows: TGCGCCAGCAGCCAAGACAGGGTCGACACTGAAGCTTTCTTT. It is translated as CASSQDRVDTEAFF.

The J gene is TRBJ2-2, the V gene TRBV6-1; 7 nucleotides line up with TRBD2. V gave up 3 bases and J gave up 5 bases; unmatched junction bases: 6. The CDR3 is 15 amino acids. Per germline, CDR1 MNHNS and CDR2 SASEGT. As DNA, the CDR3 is TGTGCCAGCAGTGACGGGGGAGGGGAAACCGGGGAGCTGTTTTTT. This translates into CASSDGGGETGELFF.

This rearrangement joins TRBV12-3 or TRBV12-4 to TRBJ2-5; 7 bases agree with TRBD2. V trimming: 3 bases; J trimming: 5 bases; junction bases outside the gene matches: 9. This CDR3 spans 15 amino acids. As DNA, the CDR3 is TGTGCCAGCAGTTTCCCCATGAGCGGGAAGGAGACCCAGTACTTC. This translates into CASSFPMSGKETQYF.

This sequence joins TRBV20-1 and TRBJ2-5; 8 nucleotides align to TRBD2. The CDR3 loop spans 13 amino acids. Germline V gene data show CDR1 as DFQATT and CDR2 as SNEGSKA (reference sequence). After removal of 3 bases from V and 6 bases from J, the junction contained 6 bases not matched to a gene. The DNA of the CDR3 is TGCAGTGCTAGCGGGGGGGGCCCAAAGACCCAGTACTTC. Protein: CSASGGGPKTQYF.

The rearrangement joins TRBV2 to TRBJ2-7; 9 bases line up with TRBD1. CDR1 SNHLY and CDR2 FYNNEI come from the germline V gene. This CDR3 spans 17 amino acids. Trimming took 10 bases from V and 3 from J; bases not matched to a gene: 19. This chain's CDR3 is CATQGAASGVIGYEQYF. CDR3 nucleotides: TGTGCCACACAGGGGGCGGCTAGCGGAGTCATCGGCTACGAGCAGTACTTC.

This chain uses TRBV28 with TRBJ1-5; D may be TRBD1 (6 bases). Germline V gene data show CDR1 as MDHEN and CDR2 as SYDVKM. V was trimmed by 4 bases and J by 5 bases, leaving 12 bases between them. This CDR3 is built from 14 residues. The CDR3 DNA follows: TGTGCCAGCAGTTCACCCCCAGGGGATCAGCCCCAGCATTTT. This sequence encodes CASSSPPGDQPQHF. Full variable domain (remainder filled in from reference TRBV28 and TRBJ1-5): DVKVTQSSRYLVKRTGEKVFLECVQDMDHENMFWYRQDPGLGLRLIYFSYDVKMKEKGDIPEGYSVSREKKERFSLILESASTNQTSMYLCASSSPPGDQPQHFGDGTRLSIL.

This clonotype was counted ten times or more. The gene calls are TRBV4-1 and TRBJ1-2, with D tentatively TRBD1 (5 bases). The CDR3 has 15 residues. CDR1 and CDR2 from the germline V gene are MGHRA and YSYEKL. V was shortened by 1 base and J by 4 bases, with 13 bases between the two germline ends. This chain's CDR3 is CASSQGTPGTYGYTF. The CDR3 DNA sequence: TGCGCCAGCAGCCAAGGGACACCGGGAACCTATGGCTACACCTTC.

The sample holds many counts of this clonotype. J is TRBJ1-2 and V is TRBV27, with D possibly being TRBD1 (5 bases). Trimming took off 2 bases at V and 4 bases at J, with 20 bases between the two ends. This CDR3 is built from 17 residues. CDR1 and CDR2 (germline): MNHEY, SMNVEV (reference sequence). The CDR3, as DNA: TGTGCCAGCAGTTTACAGGGTGGAAACACAGACTTCTATGGCTACACCTTC. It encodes CASSLQGGNTDFYGYTF.

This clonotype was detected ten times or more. This CDR3 is CASSGQARGYTF. The CDR3 nucleotides are TGTGCCAGCAGCGGACAGGCTCGGGGCTACACCTTC. The gene calls are TRBV6-5 and TRBJ1-2; 7 positions match TRBD1. The trim removed 6 bases at V and 8 bases at J, leaving 6 bases unmatched. Per germline, CDR1 MNHEY and CDR2 SVGAGI. The CDR3 contains 12 residues.

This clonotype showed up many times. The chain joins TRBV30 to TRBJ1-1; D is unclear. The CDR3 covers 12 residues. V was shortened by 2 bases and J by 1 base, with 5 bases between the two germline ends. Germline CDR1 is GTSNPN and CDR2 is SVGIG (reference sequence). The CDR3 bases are TGTGCCTGGAGTTTAGGGAACACTGAAGCTTTCTTT. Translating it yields CAWSLGNTEAFF.

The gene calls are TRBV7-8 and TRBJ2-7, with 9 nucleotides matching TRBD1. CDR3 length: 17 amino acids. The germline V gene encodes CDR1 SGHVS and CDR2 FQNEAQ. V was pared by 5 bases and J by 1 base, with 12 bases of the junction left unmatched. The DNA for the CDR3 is TGTGCCAGCAGCCCGTCCTACCAGGGACAGGGTTCCTACGAGCAGTACTTC. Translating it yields CASSPSYQGQGSYEQYF.